This T cell receptor beta chain was recorded in a study of blood T cells in healthy people across ages. A second roughly 6 to 11 cycle PCR used barcoded and J-beta primers. TCRdb called the 5' RACE reads again in MiXCR, with one record for every CDR3 protein. The sample lists over a million distinct CDR3 sequences, around 45% occurring once. This clonotype was seen only a few times. From germline, CDR1 is SGHKS and CDR2 YYEKEE (reference sequence). The CDR3 extends over 14 amino acids. V lost 5 bases, J lost 2 bases, and 12 bases lay in between. The receptor was isolated from a woman between 55 and 75 years old in good health. This chain connects TRBV5-5 to TRBJ2-3; perhaps D is TRBD1 or TRBD2 (5 bases each). The source material was blood. CDR3 sequence (DNA): TGTGCCAGCAGAACGGGACGGAACACAGATACGCAGTATTTT. This sequence encodes CASRTGRNTDTQYF.